Listed here are 25 T cell receptor beta chains from one sample, sequenced in a study of siplizumab effects on memory and regulatory T cells. Libraries were prepared by immunoSEQ multiplex PCR; TCRdb keeps only in-frame clonotypes and omits some of them. The sample has about 52,000 clones; around 97% are singletons. The sample consisted of naive CD4+ T cells sorted from blood. These receptors all come from a human donor in good health.

The V gene is TRBV19, the J gene TRBJ2-7, with TRBD1 matching 11 bases. Per the germline V gene, CDR1 is LNHDA and CDR2 is SQIVND (reference sequence). The CDR3 spans 16 residues. V shed 3 bases, J shed 0 bases, and the junction held 4 bases outside the gene matches. The CDR3 reads CASSIPGTGGSYEQYF. The CDR3 nucleotides read TGTGCCAGTAGTATCCCCGGGACAGGGGGCTCCTACGAGCAGTACTTC.

The genes are TRBV20-1 and TRBJ2-4; D unresolved. V lost 3 bases, J lost 6 bases, and 6 bases lay in between. Looked up from germline, CDR1 is DFQATT and CDR2 is SNEGSKA (reference sequence). The CDR3 is 11 residues long. DNA for the CDR3: TGCAGTGCTAGTAACAGAAACATTCAGTACTTC. Protein: CSASNRNIQYF.

The V and J genes are TRBV30 and TRBJ1-1; weak D call: TRBD1 (6 bases). Germline CDR1 reads GTSNPN; CDR2 reads SVGIG (reference sequence). The CDR3 is 13 amino acids. Trimming cost V 5 bases and J 0 bases, with 10 bases left between them. Here the CDR3 reads CAWSQGMNTEAFF. The CDR3 coding sequence is TGTGCCTGGTCTCAGGGGATGAACACTGAAGCTTTCTTT.

The V call is TRBV30, the J call TRBJ2-7, with 11 nucleotides matching TRBD2. Per the germline V gene, CDR1 is GTSNPN and CDR2 is SVGIG (reference sequence). CDR3 length: 16 amino acids. Trimming removed 5 bases from V and 2 bases from J; junction bases left unmatched: 11. CDR3 in amino acids: CAWCPAGSGRAYEQYF. As DNA, the CDR3 is TGTGCCTGGTGTCCAGCGGGTAGCGGGAGGGCCTACGAGCAGTACTTC.

The chain employs TRBV29-1 and TRBJ1-2; no clear D gene. The length of the CDR3 is 11 residues. The germline gives CDR1 SQVTM, CDR2 ANQGSEA. With 4 bases removed from V and 7 bases from J, the gap between germline ends came to 10 bases. The CDR3 bases are TGCAGCGTTGGGGCAGAATCTGGCTACACCTTC. Translated: CSVGAESGYTF.

This rearrangement joins TRBV7-2 to TRBJ2-3; tentatively, D is TRBD1 (5 bases). There are 14 residues in the CDR3. CDR1 is SGHTA and CDR2 is FQGNSA in the germline V gene. V was cut by 1 base and J by 4 bases, with 9 bases left in between. The CDR3 coding sequence is TGTGCCAGCAGCTTAGGAGCAGGGCCAGATACGCAGTATTTT. Translation gives CASSLGAGPDTQYF.

The chain joins TRBV7-9 to TRBJ1-5; a weak D match, TRBD1 (5 bases). V was pared by 8 bases and J by 3 bases, with 17 bases between. In germline, CDR1 is SEHNR, CDR2 FQNEAQ (reference sequence). The CDR3 is 15 residues long. The CDR3 nucleotides read TGTGCCAGCGTCCTGCCCGGGGCAACCAATCAGCCCCAGCATTTT. Encoded protein: CASVLPGATNQPQHF.

This clone was found once. This chain connects TRBV4-1 to TRBJ1-2; D unresolved. Germline V gives CDR1 MGHRA, CDR2 YSYEKL. Trimming took 0 bases from V and 0 from J, leaving 8 bases between them. The CDR3 consists of 15 residues. DNA of the CDR3: TGCGCCAGCAGCCAAGACTGGGGTCCTAACTATGGCTACACCTTC. Translation: CASSQDWGPNYGYTF.

The CDR3 DNA is TGTGCCAGCACCGTAGACAGGGGGCTAAGTCAGCCCCAGCATTTT. Translating gives CASTVDRGLSQPQHF. The chain employs TRBV6-5 and TRBJ1-5, with TRBD1 matching over 10 bases. CDR3 length: 15 amino acids. V lost 7 bases, J lost 6 bases, and 9 bases stayed unmatched. The germline CDR1 and CDR2 sequences are MNHEY and SVGAGI.

The chain recombines TRBV7-9 with TRBJ2-3; the match to TRBD1 covers 12 bases. V lost 0 bases, J lost 4 bases, and 2 bases stayed unmatched. Germline V gives CDR1 SEHNR, CDR2 FQNEAQ (reference sequence). The CDR3 consists of 16 residues. Here the CDR3 DNA reads TGTGCCAGCAGCTTAGCCGGGACAGGGGGCTCAGATACGCAGTATTTT. Amino acid sequence: CASSLAGTGGSDTQYF.

This clone was counted between two and nine times. J is TRBJ2-7 and V is TRBV10-1, with D hard to call. Germline V gene data show CDR1 as WNHNN and CDR2 as SYGVQD (reference sequence). The CDR3 sequence is 13 residues long. Trimming pared 4 bases from V and 0 bases from J, leaving 7 bases between. The DNA of the CDR3 is TGCGCCAGCAGTGTGGGATTCTCCTACGAGCAGTACTTC. Its translation: CASSVGFSYEQYF.

The chain is built from TRBV18 and TRBJ2-7; 9 positions agree with TRBD2. The length of the CDR3 is 16 residues. The germline CDR1 and CDR2 sequences are KGHSH and LQKENI. V shed 3 bases, J shed 0 bases, and the junction held 6 bases outside the gene matches. The CDR3 protein is CASSPTLTSGSYEQYF. The DNA of the CDR3 is TGTGCCAGCTCACCGACCCTGACTAGCGGCTCCTACGAGCAGTACTTC.

The rearrangement joins TRBV9 to TRBJ1-3, with no clear D. V was shortened by 3 bases and J by 2 bases, with 15 bases between the two germline ends. CDR1 and CDR2 (germline): SGDLS, YYNGEE. This CDR3 region has 16 residues. CDR3 sequence reads: CASSARSQTTGNTIYF. For the CDR3, the DNA is TGTGCCAGCAGCGCTCGCTCACAGACCACTGGAAACACCATATATTTT.

The chain joins TRBV27 to TRBJ2-3; D may be TRBD2 (7 bases). V shed 4 bases and J shed 14 bases, with 19 bases lying between them. There are 13 residues in the CDR3. CDR1 is MNHEY and CDR2 is SMNVEV in the germline V gene (reference sequence). CDR3: CASSSRGQARLYF. The CDR3 bases are TGTGCCAGCAGTTCGCGGGGGCAGGCCCGGTTGTATTTT.

V usage is TRBV6-5 and J usage is TRBJ1-2; D remains ambiguous. The germline CDR1 and CDR2 sequences are MNHEY and SVGAGI. The V end was cut by 5 bases, the J end by 2 bases, with 12 bases between. The CDR3 loop spans 14 amino acids. CDR3 sequence (DNA): TGTGCCAGCAGTATCCCGGGAGGGAACTATGGCTACACCTTC. It codes for CASSIPGGNYGYTF.

V usage is TRBV6-6 and J usage is TRBJ2-3, with unresolved D. The V and J ends lost 6 bases and 4 bases respectively, with 8 bases between them. The CDR3 is 12 residues long. Germline values: CDR1 MNHNY, CDR2 SVGAGI (reference sequence). Here the CDR3 reads CASSPSADTQYF. The CDR3 DNA follows: TGTGCCAGCAGCCCGAGTGCAGATACGCAGTATTTT.

This clone has a single count. V and J are TRBV29-1 and TRBJ1-2; 7 bases align to TRBD1. J gave up 5 bases and V 7 bases, and 4 bases lay outside the gene matches. CDR3 length: 11 amino acids. Germline CDR1 reads SQVTM; CDR2 reads ANQGSEA. This CDR3 reads CSAGGGYGYTF. The DNA for the CDR3 is TGCAGCGCAGGGGGAGGGTATGGCTACACCTTC.

This clone was counted only a few times. The V and J genes are TRBV10-1 and TRBJ2-7, with 10 bases identical to TRBD2. V was pared by 3 bases and J by 6 bases, with 8 bases of the junction left unmatched. The CDR3 has 15 residues. Germline CDR1 is WNHNN and CDR2 is SYGVQD (reference sequence). Written as DNA, the CDR3 is TGCGCCAGCAGTGATCTAGCGGGAGTCAATTCCGAGCAGTACTTC. Its protein is CASSDLAGVNSEQYF.

This clone was counted once. For the CDR3, the DNA is TGTGCCAGCAGTTCCTATGAAAAACTGTTTTTT. Its protein is CASSSYEKLFF. The genes are TRBV28 and TRBJ1-4; D uncertain. Germline assignment: CDR1 MDHEN and CDR2 SYDVKM. Between the trimmed V and J ends, which lost 4 bases and 6 bases, there was a span of 3 bases. This CDR3 has 11 residues.

V and J are TRBV7-9 and TRBJ2-7; 8 positions agree with TRBD1. This CDR3 comprises 14 residues. J gave up 3 bases and V 5 bases, and 6 bases lay outside the gene matches. Germline-derived CDR1 and CDR2 are SEHNR and FQNEAQ (reference sequence). CDR3 sequence reads: CASSPATGDYEQYF. CDR3 bases: TGTGCCAGCAGCCCCGCGACAGGGGACTACGAGCAGTACTTC.

V and J are TRBV19 and TRBJ1-2, with a tentative D call TRBD1 (6 bases). The length of the CDR3 is 13 residues. Trimming removed 3 bases at V and 7 bases at J, with 12 bases between. From germline, CDR1 is LNHDA and CDR2 SQIVND (reference sequence). The CDR3 DNA reads TGTGCCAGTAGTATCGGGGGGGACATTGGCTACACCTTC. Protein: CASSIGGDIGYTF.

This clone turned up a few times. The chain combines TRBV4-3 with TRBJ1-1; no reliable D call. Per the germline V gene, CDR1 is LGHNA and CDR2 is YSLEER. This CDR3 spans 14 amino acids. Trimming pared 2 bases from V and 1 base from J, leaving 8 bases between. The CDR3 loop is CASSQRTSNTEAFF. The CDR3, as DNA: TGCGCCAGCAGCCAACGTACTTCGAACACTGAAGCTTTCTTT.

The CDR3 coding sequence is TGTGCCTGGAGTGCGGACATCTACAATGAGCAGTTCTTC. It is translated as CAWSADIYNEQFF. The chain employs TRBV30 and TRBJ2-1, with D perhaps TRBD1 (5 bases). CDR1 is GTSNPN and CDR2 is SVGIG in the germline V gene (reference sequence). The CDR3 sequence is 13 residues long. Trimming removed 1 base at V and 3 bases at J, with 7 bases between. Based on the CDR3 plus reference TRBV30 and TRBJ2-1, the full variable domain is SQTIHQWPATLVQPVGSPLSLECTVEGTSNPNLYWYRQAAGRGLQLLFYSVGIGQISSEVPQNLSASRPQDRQFILSSKKLLLSDSGFYLCAWSADIYNEQFFGPGTRLTVL.

The V call is TRBV9, the J call TRBJ2-1; D unresolved. Trimming pared 3 bases from V and 16 bases from J, leaving 20 bases between. Per germline, CDR1 SGDLS and CDR2 YYNGEE. The CDR3 totals 13 residues. The CDR3 DNA follows: TGTGCCAGCAGCGCCCCAGGACCGGTTGATAGATTCTTC. It specifies CASSAPGPVDRFF.

The chain has TRBV7-9 and TRBJ2-3, with D possibly being TRBD1 (5 bases). Trimming stripped 5 bases from V and 0 bases from J, with 9 bases between. This CDR3 comprises 14 residues. From germline, CDR1 is SEHNR and CDR2 FQNEAQ (reference sequence). This CDR3 is CASSTRQSTDTQYF. As DNA, the CDR3 is TGTGCCAGCAGCACACGACAGAGCACAGATACGCAGTATTTT. Filled out from reference TRBV7-9 and TRBJ2-3, the complete variable domain reads DTGVSQNPRHKITKRGQNVTFRCDPISEHNRLYWYRQTLGQGPEFLTYFQNEAQLEKSRLLSDRFSAERPKGSFSTLEIQRTEQGDSAMYLCASSTRQSTDTQYFGPGTRLTVL.